A selection of T cell receptor beta chains follows, all from one sample in a study of response to subunit inactivated influenza vaccine. From the RT-PCR reads, TCRdb called clonotypes with MiXCR, one entry per CDR3 protein. This table has about 500,000 distinct CDR3 sequences, approximately 12% appearing once. The sequencing used PBMCs from blood, collected about 40 days after vaccination. Receptor source: a middle-aged man who received an inactivated influenza vaccine. Each CDR3 is given with its conserved first and last residue.

j_call v_call cdr3_aa
TRBJ2-2 TRBV9 CAPRMVTNTGELFF
TRBJ2-2 TRBV12-3/TRBV12-4 CASLLGGANTGELFF
TRBJ2-6 TRBV4-1 CASSQDRGLAGGSGANVLTF
TRBJ2-3 TRBV29-1 CSVLRQDPDTQYF
TRBJ2-3 TRBV27 CASSPRGSTDTQYF
TRBJ1-5 TRBV6-2/TRBV6-3 CASSYARQPQHF
TRBJ2-1 TRBV11-2 CASSYLAGGHNEQFF
TRBJ2-7 TRBV5-1 CASSPTSGKVYEQYF
TRBJ2-7 TRBV10-3 CAISESFRRAGSNEQYF
TRBJ2-1 TRBV9 CASSPGFWNEQFF
TRBJ2-3 TRBV6-5 CASSYAGTDTDTQYF
TRBJ2-3 TRBV20-1 CSASVQAGGKTDTQYF
TRBJ2-6 TRBV7-9 CASSLQGGPSGANVLTF
TRBJ2-1 TRBV7-7 CASSPRDSSYNEQFF
TRBJ2-2 TRBV4-2 CASSPTDTGELFF
TRBJ1-5 TRBV6-1 CATKVQGSNQPQHF
TRBJ2-3 TRBV6-2/TRBV6-3 CASSYRIGPRTDTQYF
TRBJ2-1 TRBV20-1 CSATGLASNEQFF